The 7 T cell receptor beta chains in this list originate from one sample, sequenced in a study of T-cell memory formation after mild COVID-19. TCRdb analysed the 5' RACE reads with MiXCR anew, one entry per CDR3 protein. The table shows 170,000 or so distinct CDR3 sequences, with about 20% occurring only once. The sequenced material came from PBMCs or a T cell subset sorted from them (not recorded which). These receptor sequences come from an adult woman who had mild COVID-19 (a few samples of this study predate the infection). Cell type and time point are not known.

The rearrangement joins TRBV7-8 to TRBJ2-1; the match to TRBD2 covers 13 bases. The CDR3 loop spans 17 amino acids. Germline V gene sequence: CDR1 SGHVS, CDR2 FQNEAQ. Germline trimming cut 0 bases from V and 8 bases from J; bases unmatched to any gene: 7. CDR3 residues: CASSLARTSGSKDEQFF. The DNA of the CDR3 is TGTGCCAGCAGCTTAGCGCGGACTAGCGGGAGTAAGGATGAGCAGTTCTTC.

The J gene is TRBJ2-7, the V gene TRBV9, with unresolved D. CDR1 SGDLS and CDR2 YYNGEE come from the germline V gene. CDR3 size: 14 residues. V shed 0 bases and J shed 1 base, with 8 bases lying between them. CDR3: CASSVADGSYEQYF. Written as DNA, the CDR3 is TGTGCCAGCAGCGTAGCCGACGGATCCTACGAGCAGTACTTC.

This chain joins TRBV7-9 and TRBJ2-1; D unclear. The ends were cut back, 1 base at V and 4 bases at J, with 20 bases in the middle. The CDR3 runs 18 residues. CDR1 is SEHNR, CDR2 FQNEAQ, per germline (reference sequence). The CDR3: CASSLDPRDKGRYNEQFF. DNA of the CDR3: TGTGCCAGCAGCTTAGACCCTCGTGACAAGGGAAGATACAATGAGCAGTTCTTC.

This clonotype was seen a few times. This chain uses TRBV11-2 with TRBJ2-7; 7 nucleotides align to TRBD2. The CDR3 covers 16 residues. Unmatched junction bases numbered 7, after V lost 2 bases and J lost 0 bases. From germline, CDR1 is SGHAT and CDR2 FQNNGV. CDR3 DNA: TGTGCCAGCAGCTTATTCAAGCGGGATAGCTCCTACGAGCAGTACTTC. This translates into CASSLFKRDSSYEQYF.

CDR3 sequence: CASSVTRGYEQYF. For the CDR3, the DNA is TGTGCCAGCAGCGTGACGCGGGGTTACGAGCAGTACTTC. V and J are TRBV5-4 and TRBJ2-7; the D gene is possibly TRBD2 (6 bases). V lost 4 bases to trimming and J lost 4 bases, with 12 bases between them. The germline CDR1 and CDR2 sequences are SGHNT and YYREEE (reference sequence). The CDR3 extends over 13 amino acids.

The rearrangement links TRBV12-3 or TRBV12-4 to TRBJ2-3; 12 bases match TRBD2. Unmatched junction bases numbered 0, after V lost 4 bases and J lost 4 bases. The CDR3 is 14 residues long. The CDR3 here is CASSWTSGADTQYF. The CDR3 DNA reads TGTGCCAGCAGTTGGACTAGCGGGGCAGATACGCAGTATTTT.

This clonotype was recorded a few times. The chain joins TRBV7-9 to TRBJ2-7; D is perhaps TRBD1 (5 bases). From germline, CDR1 is SEHNR and CDR2 FQNEAQ (reference sequence). The CDR3 is 15 residues long. Trimming removed 4 bases at V and 0 bases at J, with 13 bases between. CDR3 protein: CASSSPGASSYEQYF. The CDR3 nucleotides are TGTGCCAGCAGCTCCCCTGGGGCCTCCTCCTACGAGCAGTACTTC.